This T cell receptor (beta chain) was identified in a study of patients with pleural tuberculosis (dated by TCRdb to 2013 to 2016). The sequencer was an Illumina Genome Analyzer IIx. In TCRdb, the public reads were trimmed at Q25 with fastp and aligned with MiXCR, with productive beta chains retained. Each record represents a unique CDR3 protein, reported with the most common genes and DNA among its rows. The sample table lists around 50,000 distinct CDR3 sequences, about 7.3% of them with a count of one. 15% to 20% of the sample is taken by the ten largest. In its sample, this clonotype was seen many times. No antigen is known for it. The record has no base qualities; no much larger clone is one base away. This clonotype originated in a human donor with pleural tuberculosis.

The nucleotide sequence is TGTGCCAGCAGTTCCCAGACAGGGTTGGGTACCACTGAAGCTTTCTTT. Translated, this gives CASSSQTGLGTTEAFF. The rearranged segments are TRBV12-3 or TRBV12-4 and TRBJ1-1; 7 middle bases align to TRBD1. The CDR3 has 16 amino acids, counting the end cysteine and phenylalanine. The kept DNA is CDR3 alone, 48 bases in frame from the first base. Ends trimmed: V by 4 bases, J by 4 bases; bases unmatched to a gene: 12.